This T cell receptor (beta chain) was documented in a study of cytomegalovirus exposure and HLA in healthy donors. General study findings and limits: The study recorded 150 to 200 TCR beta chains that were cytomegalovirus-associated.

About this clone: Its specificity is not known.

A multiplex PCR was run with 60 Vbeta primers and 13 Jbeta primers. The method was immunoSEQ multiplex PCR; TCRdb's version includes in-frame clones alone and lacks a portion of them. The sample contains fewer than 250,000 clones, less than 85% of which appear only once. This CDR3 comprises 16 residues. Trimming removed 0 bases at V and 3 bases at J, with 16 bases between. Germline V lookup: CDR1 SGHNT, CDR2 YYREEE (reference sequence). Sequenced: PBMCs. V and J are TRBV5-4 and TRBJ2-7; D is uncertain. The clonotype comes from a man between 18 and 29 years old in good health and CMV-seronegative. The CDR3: CASSLAVGRSDYEQYF. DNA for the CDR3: TGTGCCAGCAGCTTGGCCGTGGGCAGGTCGGACTACGAGCAGTACTTC. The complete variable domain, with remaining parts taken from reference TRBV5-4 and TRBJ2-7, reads ETGVTQSPTHLIKTRGQQVTLRCSSQSGHNTVSWYQQALGQGPQFIFQYYREEENGRGNFPPRFSGLQFPNYSSELNVNALELDDSALYLCASSLAVGRSDYEQYFGPGTRLTVT.